These 11 T cell receptor beta chains originate from one sample sequenced in a study of blood T cell repertoires in COVID-19. Sequenced by immunoSEQ multiplex PCR; TCRdb stores in-frame clones only, minus some. The sample yields hundreds of thousands of clones, over 75% seen once. Source material: peripheral blood. The receptors come from a human donor in a cohort sampled during active COVID-19.

This chain links TRBV5-1 with TRBJ2-3, with TRBD1 matching over 7 bases. CDR1 and CDR2 (germline): SGHRS, YFSETQ. This CDR3 is 15 amino acids long. J lost 0 bases, V lost 7 bases, and 8 bases had no gene match. The chain's CDR3 is CASARDRDSTDTQYF. The CDR3 region has the DNA TGCGCCAGCGCTAGAGACAGGGATAGCACAGATACGCAGTATTTT.

The chain employs TRBV3-1 (or the pseudogene TRBV3-2) and TRBJ2-7, with D possibly matching TRBD1 (6 bases). Per the germline V gene, CDR1 is LGHDT and CDR2 is YNNKEL (reference sequence). Trimming cost V 6 bases and J 2 bases, with 11 bases left between them. The CDR3 sequence is 13 residues long. The CDR3 DNA follows: TGTGCCAGCAGGCAACAGGGAACCTACGAGCAGTACTTC. This translates into CASRQQGTYEQYF.

The rearrangement links TRBV28 to TRBJ1-1; possible D gene TRBD1, 5 bases. Trimming took 6 bases from V and 4 from J, leaving 12 bases between them. The CDR3 totals 13 residues. Germline loops: CDR1 MDHEN, CDR2 SYDVKM. The chain's CDR3 is CASRGQVSTEAFF. In DNA form, the CDR3 reads TGTGCCAGCAGGGGGCAAGTTTCCACTGAAGCTTTCTTT.

CDR3 bases: TGCAGCGTTACCACGCAGACAGACCGGGAGTACTTC. It specifies CSVTTQTDREYF. The V and J genes are TRBV29-1 and TRBJ2-4; maybe TRBD1 (5 bases). The CDR3 runs 12 residues. Germline assignment: CDR1 SQVTM and CDR2 ANQGSEA. The ends were cut back, 5 bases at V and 14 bases at J, with 19 bases in the middle.

This chain connects TRBV5-1 to TRBJ2-3; D remains ambiguous. Looked up from germline, CDR1 is SGHRS and CDR2 is YFSETQ. Trimming left V 5 bases short and J 0 bases short, with 10 bases between. The CDR3 loop spans 14 amino acids. CDR3 amino acids: CASRVDTSTDTQYF. CDR3 nucleotides: TGCGCCAGCAGGGTAGACACTAGCACAGATACGCAGTATTTT.

The chain combines TRBV29-1 with TRBJ2-1; 13 nucleotides match TRBD2. The CDR3 is 14 amino acids. J lost 5 bases, V lost 6 bases, and 4 bases had no gene match. CDR1 SQVTM and CDR2 ANQGSEA come from the germline V gene. The CDR3 here is CSVYGLAGDNEQFF. Written as DNA, the CDR3 is TGCAGCGTCTATGGACTAGCGGGAGACAATGAGCAGTTCTTC.

About this clone itself: A read error may be the cause here, since a much bigger clone is one base away. V gene TRBV3-1 (or the pseudogene TRBV3-2) combines with J gene TRBJ2-3; 7 nucleotides agree with TRBD1. CDR3 length equals 15 residues. Per germline, CDR1 LGHDT and CDR2 YNNKEL (reference sequence). V lost 5 bases, J lost 0 bases, and 5 bases stayed unmatched. The CDR3 DNA reads as TGTGCCAGCAGCACCGGGACAGCTAGCACAGATACGCAGTATTTT. It yields the protein CASSTGTASTDTQYF.

This sequence joins TRBV12-3 or TRBV12-4 and TRBJ2-5, with a weak D call TRBD2 (6 bases). This CDR3 region has 12 residues. Trimming cost V 9 bases and J 5 bases, with 13 bases left between them. The CDR3 loop is CASRREVETQYF. The CDR3 bases are TGTGCCAGTAGGAGGGAGGTGGAGACCCAGTACTTC.

This clone is a singleton in its sample. Additional DNA sequences in this sample encode the identical CDR3. V gene TRBV20-1 combines with J gene TRBJ1-1; TRBD1 might be the D (5 bases). V gave up 2 bases and J gave up 10 bases, with 8 bases separating them. The CDR3 loop spans 10 amino acids. CDR1 and CDR2 from the germline V gene are DFQATT and SNEGSKA (reference sequence). In nucleotides, the CDR3 is TGCAGTGCTAGACTCGGGGGAGCTTTCTTT. It codes for CSARLGGAFF.

This clone was detected only a few times. J is TRBJ2-2 and V is TRBV5-8, with D perhaps matching TRBD2 (5 bases). Germline loops: CDR1 SGHTS, CDR2 YDEGEE. Trimming shortened V by 0 bases and J by 5 bases, and 11 bases separated the two germline ends. The CDR3 spans 15 residues. The CDR3 spells CASSLVRAATGELFF. The DNA of the CDR3 is TGTGCCAGCAGCTTGGTACGAGCGGCTACCGGGGAGCTGTTTTTT.

This chain joins TRBV6-2 or TRBV6-3 and TRBJ2-5, with D possibly TRBD2 on 6 matching bases. The CDR3 is 14 amino acids. Germline values: CDR1 MNHEY, CDR2 SVGEGT. V was trimmed by 5 bases and J by 6 bases, leaving 16 bases between them. CDR3 sequence reads: CASSQLGGIQTQYF. CDR3 sequence (DNA): TGTGCCAGCAGTCAACTGGGAGGTATTCAGACCCAGTACTTC.